The T cell receptor beta chain described here comes from a study of cytomegalovirus exposure and HLA in healthy donors. As for the study in general: Unique TCRs numbering some 80 million, obtained from HLA-typed donors, made up an early data release.

Both 60 Vbeta primers and 13 Jbeta primers went into the PCR. Sequencing used immunoSEQ multiplex PCR; TCRdb keeps in-frame clones, though not all of them. The repertoire consists of about 90,000 clones, with roughly 83% occurring once and the leading ten covering roughly 2.2%. The study, taken as a whole, reports: For most TCR beta V segments, an earlier analysis put the productive rate at about 87% or about 30% of the time.

Comments on this clone: Its antigen remains unidentified.

The CDR3 is made up of 15 amino acids. Looked up from germline, CDR1 is MNHNS and CDR2 is SASEGT. V lost 5 bases and J 6 bases, leaving 19 bases between the germline ends. This sequence originates from a man between 18 and 29 years old in good health and CMV-seronegative. Sample: PBMCs. The chain links TRBV6-1 to TRBJ2-5, with D maybe TRBD1 (7 bases). This CDR3 reads CASSPPQGGRQTQYF. The CDR3 DNA is TGTGCCAGCAGTCCCCCTCAGGGGGGTAGGCAGACCCAGTACTTC.